This TCR beta chain was identified during a study of T cell repertoires in cytomegalovirus infection. Via MiXCR, TCRdb re-called the reads, giving one row per CDR3 protein. The table lists 680,000 or so distinct CDR3 sequences, around 30% of them singletons. Worth noting for this clonotype: Antigen unknown.

Germline-derived CDR1 and CDR2 are DFQATT and SNEGSKA (reference sequence). This CDR3 has 14 residues. V gave up 6 bases and J gave up 8 bases; unmatched junction bases: 11. This TCR came from a human donor in good health (CMV status not recorded). Some clones in this sample may be carry-over from other donors' samples. This material consisted of cultured PBMCs, taken from culture after CMV antigen stimulation. The gene calls are TRBV20-1 and TRBJ2-1, with 9 bases fitting TRBD2. CDR3 region: CSALGAGGSDEQFF. CDR3 DNA sequence: TGCAGTGCGCTGGGAGCGGGAGGATCTGATGAGCAGTTCTTC.